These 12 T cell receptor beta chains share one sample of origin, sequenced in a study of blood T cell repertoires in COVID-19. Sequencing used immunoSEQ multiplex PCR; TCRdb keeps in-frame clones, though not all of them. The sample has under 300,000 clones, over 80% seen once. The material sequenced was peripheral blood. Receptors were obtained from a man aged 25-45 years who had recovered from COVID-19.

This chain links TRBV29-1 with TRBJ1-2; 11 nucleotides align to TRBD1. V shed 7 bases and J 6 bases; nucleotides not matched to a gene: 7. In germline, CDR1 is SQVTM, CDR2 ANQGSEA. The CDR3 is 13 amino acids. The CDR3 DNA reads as TGCAGCGGATCGGACAGGGGGCTAGATGGCTACACCTTC. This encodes CSGSDRGLDGYTF.

CDR3 sequence reads: CASFGGRLNTEAFF. In nucleotides, the CDR3 is TGTGCCAGTTTTGGAGGGCGATTGAACACTGAAGCTTTCTTT. The chain uses TRBV6-4 and TRBJ1-1; D unclear. Germline assignment: CDR1 MRHNA and CDR2 SNTAGT. The CDR3 spans 14 residues. V lost 9 bases to trimming and J lost 0 bases, with 14 bases between them.

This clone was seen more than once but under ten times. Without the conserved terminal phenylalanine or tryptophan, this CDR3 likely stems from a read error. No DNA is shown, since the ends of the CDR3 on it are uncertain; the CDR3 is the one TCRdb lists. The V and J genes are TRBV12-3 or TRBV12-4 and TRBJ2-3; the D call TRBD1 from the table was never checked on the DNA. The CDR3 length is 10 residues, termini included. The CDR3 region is CASSFAGGIS.

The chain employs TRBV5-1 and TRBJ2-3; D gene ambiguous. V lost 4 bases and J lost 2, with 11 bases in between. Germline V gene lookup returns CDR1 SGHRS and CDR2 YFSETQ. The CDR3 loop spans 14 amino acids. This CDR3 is CASSPSVITDTQYF. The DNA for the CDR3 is TGCGCCAGCAGCCCGTCGGTGATCACAGATACGCAGTATTTT.

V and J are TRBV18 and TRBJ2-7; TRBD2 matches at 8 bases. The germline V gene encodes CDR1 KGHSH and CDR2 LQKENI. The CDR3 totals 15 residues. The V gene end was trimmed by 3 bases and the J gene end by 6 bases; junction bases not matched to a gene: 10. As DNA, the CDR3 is TGTGCCAGCTCACCCCCATCGGGGGGGTGGAGCGAGCAGTACTTC. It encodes CASSPPSGGWSEQYF.

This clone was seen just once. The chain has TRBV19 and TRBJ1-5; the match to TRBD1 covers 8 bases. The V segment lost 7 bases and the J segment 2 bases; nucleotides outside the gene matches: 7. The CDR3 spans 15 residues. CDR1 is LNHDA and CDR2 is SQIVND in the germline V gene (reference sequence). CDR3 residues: CASTGDRWGNQPQHF. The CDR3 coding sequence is TGTGCCAGTACCGGGGACAGGTGGGGCAATCAGCCCCAGCATTTT.

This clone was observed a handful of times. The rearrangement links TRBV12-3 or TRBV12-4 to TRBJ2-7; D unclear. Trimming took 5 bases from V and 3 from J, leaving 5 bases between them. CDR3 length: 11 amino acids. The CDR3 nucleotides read TGTGCCAGCAGTATCAACTACGAGCAGTACTTC. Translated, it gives CASSINYEQYF.

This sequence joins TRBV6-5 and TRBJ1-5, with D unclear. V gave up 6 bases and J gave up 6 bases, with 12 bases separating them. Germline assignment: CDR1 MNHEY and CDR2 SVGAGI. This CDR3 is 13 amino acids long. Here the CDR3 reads CASRREGGQPQHF. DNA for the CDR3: TGTGCCAGCAGAAGGGAGGGAGGTCAGCCCCAGCATTTT.

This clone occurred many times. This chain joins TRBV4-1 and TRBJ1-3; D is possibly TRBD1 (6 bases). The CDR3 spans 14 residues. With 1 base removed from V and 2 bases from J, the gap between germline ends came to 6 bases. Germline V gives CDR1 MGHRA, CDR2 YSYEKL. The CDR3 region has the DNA TGCGCCAGCAGCCAAGGGGGGCCTGGAAACACCATATATTTT. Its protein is CASSQGGPGNTIYF.

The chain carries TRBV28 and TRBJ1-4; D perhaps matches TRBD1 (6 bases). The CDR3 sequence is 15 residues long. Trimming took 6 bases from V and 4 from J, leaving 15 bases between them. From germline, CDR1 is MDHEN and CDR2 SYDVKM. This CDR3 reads CASRPSGAVNEKLFF. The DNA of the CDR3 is TGTGCCAGCAGACCTTCAGGGGCCGTTAATGAAAAACTGTTTTTT.

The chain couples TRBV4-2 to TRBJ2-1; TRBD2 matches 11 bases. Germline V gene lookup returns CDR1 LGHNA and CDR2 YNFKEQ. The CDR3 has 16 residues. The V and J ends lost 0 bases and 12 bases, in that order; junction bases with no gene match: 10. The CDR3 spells CASSQDLASGGPGQFF. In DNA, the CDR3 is TGTGCCAGCAGCCAAGATCTGGCTAGCGGGGGGCCGGGGCAGTTCTTC.

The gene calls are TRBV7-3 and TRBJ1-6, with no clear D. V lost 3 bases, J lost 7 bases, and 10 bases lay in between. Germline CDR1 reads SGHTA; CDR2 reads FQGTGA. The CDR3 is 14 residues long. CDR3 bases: TGTGCCAGCAGCTTGGCAGGCCGAAATTCACCCCTCCACTTT. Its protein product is CASSLAGRNSPLHF. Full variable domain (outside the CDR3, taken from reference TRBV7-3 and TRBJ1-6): GAGVSQTPSNKVTEKGKYVELRCDPISGHTALYWYRQSLGQGPEFLIYFQGTGAADDSGLPNDRFFAVRPEGSVSTLKIQRTERGDSAVYLCASSLAGRNSPLHFGNGTRLTVT.